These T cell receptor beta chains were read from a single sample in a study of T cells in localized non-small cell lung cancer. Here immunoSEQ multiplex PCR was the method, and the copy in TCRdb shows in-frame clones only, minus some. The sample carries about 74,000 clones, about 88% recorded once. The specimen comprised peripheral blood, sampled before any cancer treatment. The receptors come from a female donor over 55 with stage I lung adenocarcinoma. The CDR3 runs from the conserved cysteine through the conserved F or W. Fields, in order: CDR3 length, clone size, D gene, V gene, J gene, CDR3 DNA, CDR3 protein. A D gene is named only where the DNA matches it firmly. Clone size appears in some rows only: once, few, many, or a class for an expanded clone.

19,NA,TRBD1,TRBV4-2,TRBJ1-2,TGTGCCAGCAGCCAAGATGCCGGGGACAGTTCCCGTTCCAACTATGGCTACACCTTC,CASSQDAGDSSRSNYGYTF
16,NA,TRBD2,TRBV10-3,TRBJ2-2,TGTGCCATCAGTCTCCATCTAGCGGGTAACACCGGGGAGCTGTTTTTT,CAISLHLAGNTGELFF
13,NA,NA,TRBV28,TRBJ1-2,TGTGCCAGCAGTTTCTTCCTACAGGGTGGCTACACCTTC,CASSFFLQGGYTF
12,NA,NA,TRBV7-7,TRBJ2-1,TGTGCCAGCAGCTTCAGCGGGAATGAGCAGTTCTTC,CASSFSGNEQFF
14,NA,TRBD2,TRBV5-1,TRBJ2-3,TGCGCCAGCAGCAAAACTAGCGGATCAGATACGCAGTATTTT,CASSKTSGSDTQYF
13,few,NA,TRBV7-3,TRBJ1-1,TGTGCCAGCAGCTCTGGGTGGGACACTGAAGCTTTCTTT,CASSSGWDTEAFF
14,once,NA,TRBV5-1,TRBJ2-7,TGCGCCAGCAGTGCCCTAGCGTCCGTTGACGAGCAGTACTTC,CASSALASVDEQYF
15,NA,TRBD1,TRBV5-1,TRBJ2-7,TGCGCCAGCAGCTTGGTGGTGACAGGGGGAAACGAGCAGTACTTC,CASSLVVTGGNEQYF
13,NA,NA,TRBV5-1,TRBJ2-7,TGCGCCAGCAGCCTCCGGGGGGCCCTCGAGCAGTACTTC,CASSLRGALEQYF
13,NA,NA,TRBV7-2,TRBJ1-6,TGTGCCAGCAGCCCCGTTCTTAATTCACCCCTCCACTTT,CASSPVLNSPLHF
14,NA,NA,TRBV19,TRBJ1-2,TGTGCCAGTAGTATAGGGGGGATCAACTATGGCTACACCTTC,CASSIGGINYGYTF
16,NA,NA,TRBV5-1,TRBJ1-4,TGCGCCAGCAGCTTCCAACCAGGGGAGGCTAATGAAAAACTGTTTTTT,CASSFQPGEANEKLFF
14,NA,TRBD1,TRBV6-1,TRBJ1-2,TGTGCCAGCAGTGAGACAGGGGGCATCTATGGCTACACCTTC,CASSETGGIYGYTF
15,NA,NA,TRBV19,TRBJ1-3,TGTGCCAGTAGCTTAGGAGCGAACTCTGGAAACACCATATATTTT,CASSLGANSGNTIYF
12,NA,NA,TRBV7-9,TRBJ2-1,TGTGCCAGCAGCTTAGTGGGGAATGAGCAGTTCTTC,CASSLVGNEQFF
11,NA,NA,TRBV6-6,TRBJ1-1,TGTGCCAGCAGTTACGCGGTAGAAGCTTTCTTT,CASSYAVEAFF
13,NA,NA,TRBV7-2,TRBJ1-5,TGTGCCAGCAGCTTAGAGAACAATCAGCCCCAGCATTTT,CASSLENNQPQHF
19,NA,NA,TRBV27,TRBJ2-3,TGTGCCAGCAGTTCTCAACTAGGTGGGATGATTACTAGCACAGATACGCAGTATTTT,CASSSQLGGMITSTDTQYF
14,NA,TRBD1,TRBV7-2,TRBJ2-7,TGTGCCAGCAGCCCCGATTGGGACAGGGGCGAGCAGTACTTC,CASSPDWDRGEQYF
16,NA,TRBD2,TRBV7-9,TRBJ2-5,TGTGCCAGCAGCTCCCCGGGACTAGCGGTTCAAGAGACCCAGTACTTC,CASSSPGLAVQETQYF
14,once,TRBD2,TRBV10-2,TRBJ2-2,TGCGCCAGCAGAGGGACTACGAACACCGGGGAGCTGTTTTTT,CASRGTTNTGELFF
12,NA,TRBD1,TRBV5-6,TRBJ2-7,TGTGCCAGCAGCATGTCAGGGGGCGGGCAGTACTTC,CASSMSGGGQYF
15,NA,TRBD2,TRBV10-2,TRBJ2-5,TGCGCCAGCAGTGAGTCGCGGGAGTTACTGAAGACCCAGTACTTC,CASSESRELLKTQYF
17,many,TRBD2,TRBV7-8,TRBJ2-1,TGTGCCAGCAGCTGGACTAGCGGGGGGGCTTTCGGCAATGAGCAGTTCTTC,CASSWTSGGAFGNEQFF
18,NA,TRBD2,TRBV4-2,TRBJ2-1,TGTGCCAGCAGCCAAGAAGCGGGAGGGGTTTGGGCCTACAATGAGCAGTTCTTC,CASSQEAGGVWAYNEQFF
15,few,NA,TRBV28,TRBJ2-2,TGTGCCAGCAGTTTGGGGGCCTCGAACACCGGGGAGCTGTTTTTT,CASSLGASNTGELFF
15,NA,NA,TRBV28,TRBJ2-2,TGTGCCAGCAGTCTGACAGGGGAGGGAACCGGGGAGCTGTTTTTT,CASSLTGEGTGELFF
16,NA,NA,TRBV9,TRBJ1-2,TGTGCCAGCAGCCCAAGATCCTGGGGGCAGGCCTATGGCTACACCTTC,CASSPRSWGQAYGYTF
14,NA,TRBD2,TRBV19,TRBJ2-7,TGTGCCAGTAGTCCCCAGCGGGGGTTATACGAGCAGTACTTC,CASSPQRGLYEQYF
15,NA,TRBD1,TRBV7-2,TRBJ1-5,TGTGCCAGCAGCTTAGAGACAGGACAGGGCCAGCCCCGGCATTTT,CASSLETGQGQPRHF
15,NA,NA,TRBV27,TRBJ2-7,TGTGCCAGCCCCCCGGGGACTTCAAGCTCCTACGAGCAGTACTTC,CASPPGTSSSYEQYF
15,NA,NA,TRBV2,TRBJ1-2,TGTGCCAGCGCGGGGGGGGATGCAGCTAACTATGGCTACACCTTC,CASAGGDAANYGYTF
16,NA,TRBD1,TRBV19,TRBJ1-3,TGTGCCAGTAGTACCTGGACAGGGGGCACCGGAAACACCATATATTTT,CASSTWTGGTGNTIYF
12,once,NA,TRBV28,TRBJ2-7,TGTGCCAGCAGTTCCCCTGAGGGTGAGCAGTACTTC,CASSSPEGEQYF
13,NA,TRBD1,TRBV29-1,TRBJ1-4,TGCAGCGTTGGGACAGGGAGTGATGAAAAACTGTTTTTT,CSVGTGSDEKLFF
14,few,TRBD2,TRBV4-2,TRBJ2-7,TGTGCCAGCAGCCAAGAAAGGACTAGAGGCGAGCAGTACTTC,CASSQERTRGEQYF
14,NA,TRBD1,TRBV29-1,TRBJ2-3,TGCAGCGTTGTCAGGGGGCTTGCCGCAGATACGCAGTATTTT,CSVVRGLAADTQYF
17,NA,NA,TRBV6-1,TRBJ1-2,TGTGCCAGCAGTGAAGCAGACTTAGGCGGCAGCGCATATGGCTACACCTTC,CASSEADLGGSAYGYTF
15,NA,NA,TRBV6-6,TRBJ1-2,TGTGCCAGCAGTTACCCCCCGGGAAGGTCGGGCGGCTACACCTTC,CASSYPPGRSGGYTF
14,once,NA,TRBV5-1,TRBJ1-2,TGCGCCAGCAGCTTGCGTCAGGGCTACTATGGCTACACCTTC,CASSLRQGYYGYTF
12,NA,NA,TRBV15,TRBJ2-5,TGTGCGATTAGTCGGGGGCCAGAGACCCAGTACTTC,CAISRGPETQYF
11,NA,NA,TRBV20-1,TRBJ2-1,TGCAGTGCTAGTGCTTACAATGAGCAGTTCTTC,CSASAYNEQFF
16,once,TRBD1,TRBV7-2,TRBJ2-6,TGTGCCAGCAGCTCGGGACAGACCTCTGGGGCCAACGTCCTGACTTTC,CASSSGQTSGANVLTF
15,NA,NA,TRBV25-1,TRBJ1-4,TGTGCCAGCAGGTCCTTAGGTGCAACTAATGAAAAACTGTTTTTT,CASRSLGATNEKLFF
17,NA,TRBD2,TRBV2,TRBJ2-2,TGTGCCAGCAGCCCCTACCGGACTAGCGGGAGGACCGGGGAGCTGTTTTTT,CASSPYRTSGRTGELFF
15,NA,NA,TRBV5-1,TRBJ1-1,TGCGCCAGCAGCCCCTTGGCCCCCGGGAACACTGAAGCTTTCTTT,CASSPLAPGNTEAFF
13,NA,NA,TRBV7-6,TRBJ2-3,TGTGCCAGCAGCTTCGAGTGGTCAGATACGCAGTATTTT,CASSFEWSDTQYF
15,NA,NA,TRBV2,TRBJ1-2,TGTGCCAGCAGTCCCCGGGCCTATCAAGAGGGGGGCTACACCTTC,CASSPRAYQEGGYTF
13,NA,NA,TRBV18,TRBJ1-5,TGTGCCAGCTCAGAGGGGAGCAATCAGCCCCAGCATTTT,CASSEGSNQPQHF
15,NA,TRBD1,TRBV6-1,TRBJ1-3,TGTGCCAGCAGCCGGGACAGTTTGGCTGGAAACACCATATATTTT,CASSRDSLAGNTIYF
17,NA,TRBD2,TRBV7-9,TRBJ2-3,TGTGCCAGCAGCTTAGCGATCGGGAGGGCCCTCGGAGATACGCAGTATTTT,CASSLAIGRALGDTQYF
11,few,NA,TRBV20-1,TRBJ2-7,TGCAGTGCTAGAGATTACCCCGAGCAGTACTTC,CSARDYPEQYF
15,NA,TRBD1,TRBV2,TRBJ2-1,TGTGCCAGCAGCCGACTAGGGACAGGCCTCGATGAGCAGTTCTTC,CASSRLGTGLDEQFF
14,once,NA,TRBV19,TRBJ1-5,TGTGCCAGTAGTATTTCTGGGGTGGGTCAGCCCCAGCATTTT,CASSISGVGQPQHF
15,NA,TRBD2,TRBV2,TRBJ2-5,TGTGCCAGCGCTCTCGGACTAGCGGGTACAGAGACCCAGTACTTC,CASALGLAGTETQYF
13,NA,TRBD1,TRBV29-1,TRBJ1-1,TGCAGCGTTGACAGGGGGGCTGGGACTGAAGCTTTCTTT,CSVDRGAGTEAFF
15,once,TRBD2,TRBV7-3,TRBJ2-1,TGTGCCAGCAGCCCAAGACTAGCGGAACACAATGAGCAGTTCTTC,CASSPRLAEHNEQFF
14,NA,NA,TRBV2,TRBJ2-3,TGTGCCAGCGGCCGGGAGCGGGTATCAGATACGCAGTATTTT,CASGRERVSDTQYF
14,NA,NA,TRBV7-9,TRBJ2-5,TGTGCCAGCAGCCATCCTTTGGTCCAAGAGACCCAGTACTTC,CASSHPLVQETQYF
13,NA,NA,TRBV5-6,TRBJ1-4,TGTGCCAGTAATGACAGGTTAAATGAAAAACTGTTTTTT,CASNDRLNEKLFF